One and the same sample provided the 4 T cell receptor beta chains below, sequenced in a study of cytomegalovirus exposure and HLA in healthy donors. PCR amplification relied on 60 Vbeta primers (plus 13 Jbeta primers). Profiled with immunoSEQ multiplex PCR; TCRdb holds only in-frame clones, not every one. The sample records around 150,000 clones, 60% to 80% being singletons. Sequenced sample: PBMCs. These receptors were obtained from a man between 18 and 35 years old in good health and CMV-seropositive.

The V gene is TRBV27, the J gene TRBJ2-3, with D perhaps matching TRBD2 (5 bases). V shed 10 bases and J shed 6 bases, with 11 bases lying between them. CDR3 length: 11 residues. CDR1 is MNHEY and CDR2 is SMNVEV in the germline V gene (reference sequence). CDR3 residues: CATLIADTQYF. CDR3 in DNA: TGTGCCACCCTAATAGCGGATACGCAGTATTTT.

V usage is TRBV7-2 and J usage is TRBJ2-7, with a possible D match to TRBD1 (5 bases). The length of the CDR3 is 16 residues. In germline, CDR1 is SGHTA, CDR2 FQGNSA. The V end lost 5 bases, the J end lost 1 base, and 18 bases lay between the germline ends. The CDR3 nucleotides are TGTGCCAGCAGCCAGTCGGTTCAGGGTCCTTCCTACGAGCAGTACTTC. Its protein is CASSQSVQGPSYEQYF.

The V gene is TRBV13, the J gene TRBJ2-2; TRBD2 might be the D (6 bases). With 3 bases removed from V and 1 base from J, the gap between germline ends came to 15 bases. Germline CDR1 and CDR2: PRHDT and FYEKMQ (reference sequence). This CDR3 is 17 amino acids long. The CDR3 region has the DNA TGTGCCAGCAGCTTGATCGCGGGGCAGGGGAACACCGGGGAGCTGTTTTTT. As protein: CASSLIAGQGNTGELFF.

The chain recombines TRBV7-9 with TRBJ2-2; possibly TRBD1 for D (5 bases). With 2 bases removed from V and 5 bases from J, the gap between germline ends came to 6 bases. Germline CDR1 and CDR2: SEHNR and FQNEAQ (reference sequence). This CDR3 is built from 13 residues. DNA of the CDR3: TGTGCCAGCAGCTTAAAGGGGACCGGGGAGCTGTTTTTT. It translates to CASSLKGTGELFF.